This T cell receptor beta chain was retrieved from a study of beta chain features in type 1 diabetes. This clone was observed a handful of times. CDR3 length: 15 residues. The J segment lost 5 bases and the V segment lost 5 bases, leaving 9 bases of the junction unmatched. From germline, CDR1 is SGHTA and CDR2 FQGNSA. Sequenced material consisted of expressed TCRB transcripts (all of the isolated RNA was reverse transcribed). Clones were read by immunoSEQ multiplex PCR, and TCRdb kept only the in-frame ones, dropping some. The top ten hold around 0.015% of the sample, which has 310,000 or so clones, about 10% seen once.

This clonotype was obtained from a woman younger than 45 in good health. Material: naive CD4+ T cells from blood. J is TRBJ2-7 and V is TRBV7-2; 10 bases agree with TRBD1. This CDR3 is CASSPSGTGVHEQYF. In DNA, the CDR3 is TGTGCCAGCAGCCCCTCCGGGACAGGGGTCCACGAGCAGTACTTC.